These 14 T cell receptor beta chains share one sample of origin, sequenced in a study of T cells in Graves' hyperthyroidism and ophthalmopathy. RNA transcripts gave rise to amplified TCR beta CDR3 regions. Primed by the HTBI set, a first-round RT-PCR was run on the TCR CDR3. TCRdb fed the multiplex PCR reads into MiXCR, producing one record per CDR3 protein. The data contain 530,000 or so distinct CDR3 sequences, 35% to 55% of them singletons. Sequencing was performed on peripheral blood or thyroid tissue (not recorded which). These receptors were obtained from a woman under 30 with Graves' hyperthyroidism.

In its sample, this clonotype was seen many times. The rearrangement joins TRBV4-3 to TRBJ1-1, with 7 bases matching TRBD1. Trimming at V came to 0 bases and at J to 3 bases, leaving 7 bases not matched to a gene. The germline V gene has CDR1 LGHNA and CDR2 YSLEER. This CDR3 contains 16 residues. The CDR3 DNA reads as TGCGCCAGCAGCCAAGACGGGGAGCAGGGGGACACTGAAGCTTTCTTT. It specifies CASSQDGEQGDTEAFF.

The rearrangement joins TRBV20-1 to TRBJ1-2; TRBD1 agrees at 7 bases. The CDR3 has 14 amino acids. Germline V lookup: CDR1 DFQATT, CDR2 SNEGSKA (reference sequence). CDR3: CSIPRGQSNYGYTF. The CDR3 nucleotides read TGCAGCATCCCGAGGGGACAGAGTAACTATGGCTACACCTTC.

The table lists this clonotype with many counts. A read error may produce the germline difference seen at one junction end. The CDR3 sequence is CASSQEVRESYGYTF. In DNA, the CDR3 is TGCGCCAGCAGTCAAGAGGTCAGGGAGAGCTATGGCTACACCTTC. The V call is TRBV4-3, the J call TRBJ1-2, with D tentatively TRBD1 (5 bases). The CDR3 consists of 15 residues. Germline V lookup: CDR1 LGHNA, CDR2 YSLEER.

The rearrangement joins TRBV20-1 to TRBJ1-1, with 11 bases aligning to TRBD1. This CDR3 has 14 amino acids. Germline-derived CDR1 and CDR2 are DFQATT and SNEGSKA (reference sequence). V lost 1 base and J lost 4; bases outside the gene matches: 2. In DNA, the CDR3 is TGCAGTGCTAGAGGGGGGACAGGGGGCACTGAAGCTTTCTTT. Protein sequence: CSARGGTGGTEAFF.

At least ten counts were recorded for this clonotype. This sequence joins TRBV10-3 and TRBJ1-2; 9 bases are shared with TRBD1. CDR3 size: 14 residues. V gave up 6 bases and J gave up 2 bases; unmatched junction bases: 4. Germline CDR1 and CDR2: ENHRY and SYGVKD. CDR3 DNA sequence: TGTGCCATCAGGAGGACAGGGGAAAACTATGGCTACACCTTC. Its translation: CAIRRTGENYGYTF.

J is TRBJ1-4 and V is TRBV2; D ambiguous. V was shortened by 6 bases and J by 8 bases, with 13 bases between the two germline ends. The CDR3 runs 13 residues. CDR1 SNHLY and CDR2 FYNNEI come from the germline V gene. The CDR3 reads CASRPSSGEKLFF. The CDR3 bases are TGTGCCAGCAGACCTAGCTCTGGGGAAAAACTGTTTTTT. Supplemented by reference TRBV2 and TRBJ1-4, the full variable domain reads EPEVTQTPSHQVTQMGQEVILRCVPISNHLYFYWYRQILGQKVEFLVSFYNNEISEKSEIFDDQFSVERPDGSNFTLKIRSTKLEDSAMYFCASRPSSGEKLFFGSGTQLSVL.

This clonotype was seen repeatedly, ten times or more. The rearrangement links TRBV6-2 or TRBV6-3 to TRBJ1-5; the D is unclear. Germline CDR1 and CDR2: MNHEY and SVGEGT. CDR3 length: 12 amino acids. V lost 7 bases and J lost 6, with 10 bases in between. CDR3 DNA sequence: TGTGCCAGCAAAAGGTTGAGTCAGCCCCAGCATTTT. Its translation is CASKRLSQPQHF.

Of note for this clonotype: Germline and junction disagree at one end, which may indicate a read error. This chain uses TRBV5-1 with TRBJ2-7, with a tentative D call TRBD2 (6 bases). Germline V lookup: CDR1 SGHRS, CDR2 YFSETQ. CDR3 length equals 12 residues. CDR3 residues: CASSLYRDLKFF. The CDR3 coding sequence is TGCGCCAGCAGCTTGTACCGGGACTTGAAGTTCTTC.

The CDR3 loop reads CASKWDVGYGTDTQYF. CDR3 nucleotides: TGTGCCAGCAAGTGGGACGTAGGGTATGGCACAGATACGCAGTATTTT. The V and J genes are TRBV7-9 and TRBJ2-3; perhaps D is TRBD1 or TRBD2 (5 bases each). Per the germline V gene, CDR1 is SEHNR and CDR2 is FQNEAQ (reference sequence). This CDR3 is 16 amino acids long. Trimming took off 7 bases at V and 1 base at J, with 18 bases between the two ends.

Turning to this clonotype: This may stem from a read error, because a much larger clone lies one nucleotide away. The DNA for the CDR3 is TGTGCCAGCAGCTTGATGGCGGGGCAAACTGAAGCTTTCTTT. Its protein is CASSLMAGQTEAFF. The chain is built from TRBV7-2 and TRBJ1-1; D perhaps matches TRBD1 (5 bases). The germline V gene has CDR1 SGHTA and CDR2 FQGNSA. There are 14 residues in the CDR3. V lost 3 bases to trimming and J lost 5 bases, with 13 bases between them.

As concerns this clonotype: Mismatch with germline at one junction end may stem from a read error. The CDR3 region has the DNA TGTGCCAGCAGCCAAGATTGGGTAGCCGGGGAACTGTTTTTT. This encodes CASSQDWVAGELFF. The chain recombines TRBV3-1 with TRBJ2-2; weak D call: TRBD2 (5 bases). The CDR3 consists of 14 residues. The germline gives CDR1 LGHDT, CDR2 YNNKEL (reference sequence).

The J gene is TRBJ2-2, the V gene TRBV7-3; 7 bases map to TRBD1. The CDR3 consists of 16 residues. Germline values: CDR1 SGHTA, CDR2 FQGTGA. The V segment lost 8 bases and the J segment 6 bases; nucleotides outside the gene matches: 15. This CDR3 is CASATRRDRVPGELFF. As DNA, the CDR3 is TGTGCCAGCGCTACCCGCCGAGACAGGGTTCCCGGGGAGCTGTTTTTT.

This clonotype has a count of ten or more. The V call is TRBV5-1, the J call TRBJ1-3; tentatively, D is TRBD1 (6 bases). Trimming stripped 4 bases from V and 0 bases from J, with 17 bases between. The CDR3 has 17 amino acids. The germline V gene has CDR1 SGHRS and CDR2 YFSETQ. CDR3 amino acids: CASSPSPTGSSGNTIYF. The DNA for the CDR3 is TGCGCCAGCAGCCCGAGTCCGACAGGAAGCTCTGGAAACACCATATATTTT.

This clonotype is a singleton in its sample. The CDR3 region is CATSRDLQGVGDTIYF. The CDR3 nucleotides are TGTGCCACCAGCAGAGATTTACAGGGGGTTGGGGACACCATATATTTT. The chain recombines TRBV15 with TRBJ1-3, with 8 bases aligning to TRBD1. Germline loops: CDR1 LNHNV, CDR2 YYDKDF (reference sequence). V lost 0 bases, J lost 8 bases, and 9 bases stayed unmatched. The CDR3 loop spans 16 amino acids.